This TCR beta chain was identified during a study of vaccination and CD4 T cells after COVID-19. Study results and limitations: Only after vaccination were a median roughly 90% of convalescents' reactive clones seen.

This clonotype was seen a handful of times. Its specificity is unknown. Documented treatment: approximately 11-day PBMC culture with coronavirus spike peptide pools or control peptides (ViraFEST assay). The germline V gene has CDR1 SGHNT and CDR2 YENEEA. The V and J ends lost 8 bases and 1 base respectively, with 11 bases between them. The CDR3 is 13 amino acids. Researchers used the Oncomine TCR Beta short-read assay to sequence DNA from cultured CD4+ T cells. One entry per CDR3 protein, called by TCRdb with MiXCR from the PCR reads. The sample records about 20,000 distinct CDR3 sequences, roughly three fifths being singletons.

Sequencing was performed on CD4+ T cells from blood, cultured in vitro. The chain couples TRBV11-3 to TRBJ1-1; D remains ambiguous. The receptor was derived from a human donor who had recovered from COVID-19. The CDR3 region has the DNA TGTGCCAGCCTAGATGGGCCGAACACTGAAGCTTTCTTT. Its translation: CASLDGPNTEAFF.